Shown below are 3 T cell receptor beta chains from a single sample sequenced in a study of CD8+ T cells in alopecia areata. The treatment was: oral pan-JAK inhibitor, 5-10 mg twice daily. RNA, once extracted, was reverse transcribed into cDNA for use as the sequencing template. Only in-frame clones appear in the TCRdb table, and some are missing; sequencing was by immunoSEQ multiplex PCR. Found here are about 120,000 clones, about 50% of them singletons; the top ten hold about 0.5%. The sample in question was CD4+ T cells sorted from blood, obtained at week 4, from a patient treated with tofacitinib. The receptors were gathered from a human donor with alopecia areata.

This sequence joins TRBV29-1 and TRBJ2-7, with 7 nucleotides matching TRBD1. J was trimmed by 0 bases and V by 6 bases; bases with no gene match: 8. This CDR3 is 14 amino acids long. In germline, CDR1 is SQVTM, CDR2 ANQGSEA. The CDR3 DNA sequence: TGCAGCGTGGCCGAGGGGGCTCGCTCCTACGAGCAGTACTTC. Its protein is CSVAEGARSYEQYF.

This sequence joins TRBV5-1 and TRBJ2-1; D gene uncertain. CDR3 length: 13 residues. CDR1 and CDR2 (germline): SGHRS, YFSETQ. The V and J ends lost 2 bases and 9 bases respectively, with 12 bases between them. The CDR3: CASSFPGSVEQFF. In nucleotides, the CDR3 is TGCGCCAGCAGCTTCCCTGGGTCGGTTGAGCAGTTCTTC.

CDR3 bases: TGCGCCAGCAGCCACGGGACACCGAACACTGAAGCTTTCTTT. Translated: CASSHGTPNTEAFF. The chain carries TRBV5-1 and TRBJ1-1; D is possibly TRBD1 (6 bases). This CDR3 is 14 amino acids long. CDR1 SGHRS and CDR2 YFSETQ come from the germline V gene. V lost 4 bases and J lost 1, with 11 bases in between.